One sample yielded the 19 T cell receptor beta chains listed below, sequenced in a study of T cell responses to AZD1222 COVID-19 vaccine. Here immunoSEQ multiplex PCR was the method, and the copy in TCRdb shows in-frame clones only, minus some. This sample yields 70,000 to 95,000 clones, of which roughly nine tenths are seen a single time; over 2% belongs to the top ten. The sequenced sample was peripheral blood, obtained 28 days after the second AZD1222 dose. The receptors stem from an adult who received the AZD1222 COVID-19 vaccine.

This chain uses TRBV7-6 with TRBJ2-7; D remains unclear. Trimming took 0 bases from V and 4 from J, leaving 7 bases between them. CDR1 is SGHVS and CDR2 is FNYEAQ in the germline V gene. CDR3 length equals 13 residues. In DNA, the CDR3 is TGTGCCAGCAGCTTAGCGCTAAGGTACGAGCAGTACTTC. Translating gives CASSLALRYEQYF.

The chain has TRBV15 and TRBJ2-1; D is tentatively TRBD1 or TRBD2 (6 bases each). The V end was cut by 0 bases, the J end by 7 bases, with 16 bases between. Looked up from germline, CDR1 is LNHNV and CDR2 is YYDKDF (reference sequence). The CDR3 loop spans 16 amino acids. The CDR3 bases are TGTGCCACCAGCAGAGAACTAAGGGGGGCGGGGAATGAGCAGTTCTTC. Its protein product is CATSRELRGAGNEQFF.

The rearrangement joins TRBV2 to TRBJ1-1; 8 positions agree with TRBD1. The CDR3 sequence is 13 residues long. V lost 8 bases to trimming and J lost 1 base; unmatched junction nucleotides: 3. Germline values: CDR1 SNHLY, CDR2 FYNNEI. The CDR3 is CASEGQANTEAFF. CDR3 sequence (DNA): TGTGCCAGCGAGGGACAGGCGAACACTGAAGCTTTCTTT. Full variable domain (rest looked up from reference TRBV2 and TRBJ1-1): EPEVTQTPSHQVTQMGQEVILRCVPISNHLYFYWYRQILGQKVEFLVSFYNNEISEKSEIFDDQFSVERPDGSNFTLKIRSTKLEDSAMYFCASEGQANTEAFFGQGTRLTVV.

J is TRBJ2-4 and V is TRBV12-5, with 8 positions matching TRBD1. After removal of 6 bases from V and 2 bases from J, the junction contained 3 bases not matched to a gene. This CDR3 spans 14 amino acids. Germline V gives CDR1 LGHNT, CDR2 FRNRAP. The CDR3 here is CASGGTGTKNIQYF. For the CDR3, the DNA is TGTGCTAGTGGGGGGACAGGTACCAAAAACATTCAGTACTTC.

V gene TRBV9 combines with J gene TRBJ1-3; D is uncertain. Deletions cut 4 bases from V and 0 bases from J, with 11 bases between. The CDR3 has 15 residues. From germline, CDR1 is SGDLS and CDR2 YYNGEE. CDR3 bases: TGTGCCAGCAGCCGGGGAGACAACTCTGGAAACACCATATATTTT. Protein sequence: CASSRGDNSGNTIYF.

CDR3 in DNA: TGTGCCAGTACCATGAGAGGGAGACAGGGGGGACCTCGGCCCCGGCCCACTGAAGCTTTCTTT. Translating it yields CASTMRGRQGGPRPRPTEAFF. The rearrangement joins TRBV19 to TRBJ1-1; 9 nucleotides match TRBD1. The germline V gene encodes CDR1 LNHDA and CDR2 SQIVND (reference sequence). Trimming took 7 bases from V and 4 from J; bases not matched to a gene: 28. The CDR3 has 21 amino acids.

J is TRBJ1-2 and V is TRBV28, with a tentative D call TRBD1 (6 bases). The CDR3 extends over 13 amino acids. Germline V gene data show CDR1 as MDHEN and CDR2 as SYDVKM. The V gene lost 3 bases and the J gene lost 8 bases, with 13 bases spanning the gap. The CDR3 is CASSFGGRRGYTF. The CDR3 region has the DNA TGTGCCAGCAGTTTCGGGGGGCGCAGGGGCTACACCTTC.

This chain connects TRBV6-1 to TRBJ1-5; TRBD1 is a possible D gene (5 bases). This CDR3 comprises 16 residues. Trimming took 4 bases from V and 4 from J, leaving 17 bases between them. Germline CDR1 MNHNS, CDR2 SASEGT. The CDR3 nucleotides read TGTGCCAGCAGTGCTTGGGGCCTGAGCGGTAATCAGCCCCAGCATTTT. Its translation is CASSAWGLSGNQPQHF.

A word on this clone: The sample contains more than one DNA sequence encoding this CDR3. The J gene is TRBJ1-2, the V gene TRBV3-1 (or the pseudogene TRBV3-2); a weak D match, TRBD1 (6 bases). The V gene's germline CDR1 is LGHDT and CDR2 YNNKEL (reference sequence). The CDR3 totals 12 residues. V dropped 3 bases and J dropped 7 bases, with 9 bases sitting between them. The CDR3 DNA is TGTGCCAGCAGCCAGACAGGAGGTGGCTACACCTTC. Amino acids: CASSQTGGGYTF.

The V call is TRBV6-5, the J call TRBJ2-3; a possible D gene is TRBD1 (6 bases). The CDR3 length is 15 residues. Germline CDR1 is MNHEY and CDR2 is SVGAGI. V was pared by 8 bases and J by 1 base, with 16 bases between. This CDR3 is CASQRTKGGTDTQYF. In DNA form, the CDR3 reads TGTGCCAGCCAACGAACAAAGGGGGGCACAGATACGCAGTATTTT.

The genes are TRBV5-1 and TRBJ2-7; D assignment may be TRBD1 or TRBD2 (6 bases each). Germline CDR1 and CDR2: SGHRS and YFSETQ. V was clipped by 1 base and J by 3 bases, with 11 bases between them. This CDR3 spans 14 amino acids. The CDR3 DNA reads as TGCGCCAGCAGCTTGAGTGGGGGGCTCTACGAGCAGTACTTC. This translates into CASSLSGGLYEQYF.

The chain carries TRBV7-2 and TRBJ1-1; weak D call: TRBD1 (5 bases). CDR3 length: 16 residues. Deletions cut 1 base from V and 4 bases from J, with 16 bases between. Germline lookup yields CDR1 SGHTA and CDR2 FQGNSA. CDR3 loop: CASSLDDGWGITEAFF. The CDR3 DNA sequence: TGTGCCAGCAGCTTAGACGATGGGTGGGGGATCACTGAAGCTTTCTTT.

The gene calls are TRBV5-1 and TRBJ2-7; TRBD2 aligns across 7 bases. CDR1 SGHRS and CDR2 YFSETQ come from the germline V gene. With 3 bases clipped from V and 0 bases from J, the junction kept 6 bases outside the gene matches. The CDR3 totals 15 residues. The DNA of the CDR3 is TGCGCCAGCAGCTCTAGGGACTATACCTCCTACGAGCAGTACTTC. The encoded protein is CASSSRDYTSYEQYF.

This chain joins TRBV25-1 and TRBJ1-3; D unclear. Between the trimmed V and J ends, which lost 3 bases and 2 bases, there was a span of 17 bases. Germline V gene data show CDR1 as MGHDK and CDR2 as SYGVNS. The CDR3 extends over 17 amino acids. CDR3 loop: CASSERTSTSTGNTIYF. The DNA for the CDR3 is TGTGCCAGCAGTGAGAGAACAAGTACGTCCACTGGAAACACCATATATTTT.

This rearrangement joins TRBV9 to TRBJ1-1; D remains ambiguous. Germline V gene sequence: CDR1 SGDLS, CDR2 YYNGEE. Trimming shortened V by 3 bases and J by 0 bases, and 9 bases separated the two germline ends. This CDR3 has 14 residues. The CDR3 is CASSGSGVNTEAFF. CDR3 bases: TGTGCCAGCAGCGGGAGCGGAGTGAACACTGAAGCTTTCTTT. Full variable domain (rest looked up from reference TRBV9 and TRBJ1-1): DSGVTQTPKHLITATGQRVTLRCSPRSGDLSVYWYQQSLDQGLQFLIQYYNGEERAKGNILERFSAQQFPDLHSELNLSSLELGDSALYFCASSGSGVNTEAFFGQGTRLTVV.

Only one count was recorded for this clone. The V and J genes are TRBV6-2 or TRBV6-3 and TRBJ1-5, with 8 bases matching TRBD1. The CDR3 runs to 16 residues. The germline V gene encodes CDR1 MNHEY and CDR2 SVGEGT. Unmatched junction bases numbered 7, after V lost 5 bases and J lost 1 base. CDR3 in amino acids: CASSRPGQGSNQPQHF. The CDR3 DNA reads TGTGCCAGCAGTCGTCCCGGACAGGGCAGCAATCAGCCCCAGCATTTT.

This chain joins TRBV12-3 or TRBV12-4 and TRBJ1-1, with a weak D call TRBD1 (5 bases). The V end lost 6 bases, the J end lost 6 bases, and 11 bases lay between the germline ends. The CDR3 loop spans 12 amino acids. CDR3 region: CASSPQGAEAFF. CDR3 sequence (DNA): TGTGCCAGCAGCCCGCAGGGTGCTGAAGCTTTCTTT.

This clone was detected a few times. The gene calls are TRBV6-4 and TRBJ2-3; 12 bases line up with TRBD2. The CDR3 covers 15 residues. V shed 5 bases and J 1 base; nucleotides not matched to a gene: 1. Germline loops: CDR1 MRHNA, CDR2 SNTAGT. In DNA, the CDR3 is TGTGCCAGCAGTTCTAGCGGGGGGGGCACAGATACGCAGTATTTT. Its protein product is CASSSSGGGTDTQYF.

The DNA of the CDR3 is TGTGCCAGCAGTTTCGGCGGGGGGAACACCGGGGAGCTGTTTTTT. Encoded protein: CASSFGGGNTGELFF. This chain connects TRBV27 to TRBJ2-2, with 7 positions matching TRBD2. Per the germline V gene, CDR1 is MNHEY and CDR2 is SMNVEV (reference sequence). The V and J ends lost 3 bases and 1 base, in that order; junction bases with no gene match: 2. There are 15 residues in the CDR3.